The present TCR beta chain was sequenced within a study of CD8 T cells in ankylosing spondylitis. Trimming took 0 bases from V and 3 from J, leaving 33 bases between them. This CDR3 has 21 residues. Germline V lookup: CDR1 SQVTM, CDR2 ANQGSEA. Generation of TCR beta libraries employed quantitative 5'-RACE incorporating molecular barcodes. MiXCR, run by TCRdb on the 5' RACE reads, gives a single entry per CDR3 protein. Here the sample spans around 340,000 distinct CDR3 sequences, under 15% being singletons. This clonotype was counted only a few times. The source is a male donor with ankylosing spondylitis or in good health (not recorded which). What was sequenced was blood, either unsorted or a sorted T cell fraction (not recorded which). The chain links TRBV29-1 to TRBJ2-7, with D perhaps matching TRBD2 (5 bases). The DNA of the CDR3 is TGCAGCGTTGAAGATCCGGATAGATTACTCCCTGGACTCATCCCCCACTACGAGCAGTACTTC. Amino acids: CSVEDPDRLLPGLIPHYEQYF.